This T cell receptor (beta chain) stems from a study of T cell responses to AZD1222 COVID-19 vaccine. TCRdb's table, derived via immunoSEQ multiplex PCR, lists solely in-frame clones and lacks some. The table shows around 200,000 clones, with 88% occurring only once. Germline CDR1 and CDR2: SGHRS and YFSETQ. V lost 0 bases to trimming and J lost 6 bases; unmatched junction nucleotides: 3. The CDR3 length is 13 residues. The sample here was peripheral blood, taken 28 days after the second AZD1222 dose. This sequence joins TRBV5-1 and TRBJ2-7, with 7 bases identical to TRBD1. The TCR comes from an adult who received the AZD1222 COVID-19 vaccine. As DNA, the CDR3 is TGCGCCAGCAGCTTGGGACAGGGCGGCGAGCAGTACTTC. Translated, it gives CASSLGQGGEQYF.